These T cell receptor beta chains were read from a single sample in a study of T cells in Graves' hyperthyroidism and ophthalmopathy. In TCRdb, the multiplex PCR reads were re-called with MiXCR into one record per CDR3 protein. The data hold approximately 530,000 distinct CDR3 sequences, with approximately 15% observed a single time. Sequencing was done on a sample of blood. All receptors derive from a woman under 30 with Graves' hyperthyroidism. Each CDR3 is given with its conserved first and last residue. D genes are given only for firm matches. The size field is filled for only some rows; it gives once, few, many or a size class.

j_call d_call cdr3_length clone_size v_call cdr3_aa cdr3_nt
TRBJ1-6 - 16 few TRBV4-1 CASSQRPGVSNSPLHF TGCGCCAGCAGCCAACGCCCGGGGGTTAGTAATTCACCCCTCCACTTT
TRBJ2-3 - 13 - TRBV7-9 CASSKPQADTQYF TGTGCCAGCAGCAAACCACAGGCAGATACGCAGTATTTT
TRBJ1-1 - 15 few TRBV20-1 CSARDQRGGYTEAFF TGCAGTGCTAGAGATCAACGGGGGGGGTACACTGAAGCTTTCTTT
TRBJ1-6 TRBD1 17 - TRBV4-1 CASSQVVNRGQKSPLHF TGCGCCAGCAGCCAAGTCGTTAACAGGGGGCAAAAATCACCCCTCCACTTT
TRBJ2-1 TRBD2 17 - TRBV5-1 CASSLAALAGGYNEQFF TGCGCCAGCAGCTTGGCTGCGCTAGCGGGGGGCTACAATGAGCAGTTCTTC
TRBJ2-3 TRBD2 16 few TRBV19 CASSSRSRGVSDTQYF TGTGCCAGTAGCTCCCGCTCCCGGGGGGTATCTGATACGCAGTATTTT
TRBJ2-2 TRBD1 16 few TRBV14 CASSHRDRANTGELFF TGTGCCAGCAGCCATAGGGACAGGGCGAACACCGGGGAGCTGTTTTTT
TRBJ2-1 - 14 few TRBV7-2 CASSNRGGYNEQFF TGTGCCAGCAGCAACAGGGGGGGGTACAATGAGCAGTTCTTC
TRBJ2-7 - 16 many TRBV5-5 CASSLNAAGTFYEQYF TGTGCCAGCAGCTTGAATGCGGCGGGAACTTTCTACGAGCAGTACTTC
TRBJ1-5 TRBD1 16 few TRBV4-2 CASSQGTGQGWQPQHF TGTGCCAGCAGCCAAGGGACGGGACAGGGATGGCAGCCCCAGCATTTT
TRBJ1-6 - 13 - TRBV3-1 CASSGGYNSPLHF TGTGCCAGCAGCGGGGGATATAATTCACCCCTCCACTTT
TRBJ2-1 - 13 many TRBV7-7 CASSLDPDNEQFF TGTGCCAGCAGCTTAGATCCAGACAATGAGCAGTTCTTC
TRBJ2-5 TRBD1 13 many TRBV28 CASSLPGQGTQYF TGTGCCAGCAGTTTACCGGGACAGGGGACCCAGTACTTC
TRBJ2-4 - 16 many TRBV11-2 CASRHTGIIAKNIQYF TGTGCCAGCAGGCACACAGGGATTATAGCCAAAAACATTCAGTACTTC
TRBJ1-5 TRBD1 14 many TRBV12-3/TRBV12-4 CASSPGQGGQPQHF TGTGCCAGCAGCCCCGGACAGGGTGGACAGCCCCAGCATTTT
TRBJ2-3 TRBD2 14 - TRBV5-1 CASQNTSGTDTQYF TGCGCCAGCCAAAATACTAGCGGCACAGATACGCAGTATTTT
TRBJ2-1 - 16 few TRBV9 CASSAAGPSSYNEQFF TGTGCCAGCAGCGCCGCGGGACCCAGCTCCTACAATGAGCAGTTCTTC
TRBJ1-4 - 14 few TRBV7-2 CASSLSSGEEKLFF TGTGCCAGCAGCTTATCCAGTGGAGAGGAAAAACTGTTTTTT
TRBJ2-7 - 13 many TRBV2 CASRADTTGEQYF TGTGCCAGCAGAGCTGACACCACTGGCGAGCAGTACTTC
TRBJ1-4 TRBD1 15 many TRBV12-3/TRBV12-4 CASSLSGTGVEKLFF TGTGCCAGCAGTCTAAGCGGGACAGGGGTTGAAAAACTGTTTTTT
TRBJ1-2 - 15 many TRBV7-2 CASSPRDLGGYGYTF TGTGCCAGCAGCCCTCGGGACCTCGGAGGCTATGGCTACACCTTC
TRBJ2-3 TRBD2 17 many TRBV12-5 CASGLAQTSGRTDTQYF TGTGCTAGTGGTTTGGCACAGACTAGCGGGAGGACAGATACGCAGTATTTT
TRBJ2-7 - 12 many TRBV19 CASSPGSYEQYF TGTGCCAGCAGTCCAGGCTCCTACGAGCAGTACTTC
TRBJ2-5 TRBD1 13 many TRBV7-2 CASSGGSGQGNYF TGTGCCAGCAGCGGGGGCTCGGGACAGGGGAATTACTTC
TRBJ1-2 TRBD1 13 - TRBV29-1 CSVDPGQVYGYTF TGCAGCGTTGACCCGGGACAGGTCTATGGCTACACCTTC
TRBJ2-7 TRBD2 15 - TRBV20-1 CSARGLAGFTDEQYF TGCAGTGCTAGAGGGCTAGCGGGATTCACTGACGAGCAGTACTTC
TRBJ1-1 - 16 - TRBV6-1 CASSPRTAPRGTEAFF TGTGCCAGCAGTCCTCGGACAGCGCCGAGGGGGACTGAAGCTTTCTTT
TRBJ1-1 - 14 many TRBV28 CASSLWDSRTEAFF TGTGCCAGCAGTTTATGGGACAGTCGCACTGAAGCTTTCTTT
TRBJ1-2 - 16 - TRBV6-6 CASSYFKRRGDYGYTF TGTGCCAGCAGTTACTTTAAGAGGAGAGGGGACTATGGCTACACCTTC
TRBJ2-3 - 13 many TRBV20-1 CSARDRYTDTQYF TGCAGTGCTAGGGACAGATACACAGATACGCAGTATTTT
TRBJ2-1 - 14 many TRBV28 CASSLSLALSKQFF TGTGCCAGCAGTTTATCCTTAGCCCTCTCTAAGCAGTTCTTC
TRBJ1-2 - 19 many TRBV7-3 CASSPPFGGRRGWGYGYTF TGTGCCAGCAGCCCGCCTTTTGGGGGCCGCCGTGGGTGGGGGTATGGCTACACCTTC
TRBJ1-1 TRBD1 13 - TRBV20-1 CSAAPGQGFRVFF TGCAGTGCTGCACCGGGACAGGGTTTTAGAGTTTTCTTT
TRBJ2-3 TRBD2 16 many TRBV6-1 CASSSTGTSGTDTQYF TGTGCCAGCAGTTCGACAGGGACTAGCGGAACAGATACGCAGTATTTT
TRBJ1-3 - 18 - TRBV7-2 CASSPRTGTAISGNTIYF TGTGCCAGCAGCCCCCGGACCGGGACCGCCATCTCTGGAAACACCATATATTTT
TRBJ1-4 TRBD1 16 few TRBV27 CASSLWGTAKNEKLFF TGTGCCAGCAGTTTATGGGGGACAGCCAAGAATGAAAAACTGTTTTTT
TRBJ1-1 - 14 few TRBV5-1 CASSFGPGGPEAFF -
TRBJ1-6 - 15 many TRBV2 CASSTRTGHNSPLHF TGTGCCAGCAGTACTCGGACGGGGCATAATTCACCCCTCCACTTT
TRBJ1-4 - 13 many TRBV24-1 CATSDPGGEKLFF TGTGCCACCAGTGATCCCGGTGGTGAAAAACTGTTTTTT
TRBJ1-5 - 12 once TRBV28 CASVEGGEPQHF TGTGCCAGCGTAGAGGGGGGAGAGCCCCAGCATTTT
TRBJ1-1 - 14 - TRBV25-1 CASSADRMNTEAFF TGTGCCAGCAGTGCGGACAGAATGAACACTGAAGCTTTCTTT
TRBJ2-1 TRBD1 15 - TRBV7-9 CASSPRRTGPNEQFF TGTGCCAGCAGCCCAAGAAGGACAGGGCCCAATGAGCAGTTCTTC
TRBJ2-1 - 13 - TRBV20-1 CSARKTTNNEQFF TGCAGTGCTAGAAAGACTACCAACAATGAGCAGTTCTTC
TRBJ2-3 TRBD2 14 - TRBV11-2 CASSLTSGGEAQYF TGTGCCAGCAGCTTGACTAGCGGGGGGGAAGCCCAGTATTTT
TRBJ2-5 - 16 few TRBV14 CASSQFGGPERETQYF TGTGCCAGCAGCCAATTTGGGGGGCCCGAGAGGGAGACCCAGTACTTC
TRBJ2-7 - 14 - TRBV4-1 CASSQGTYSYEQYF TGCGCCAGCAGCCAAGGCACTTACTCCTACGAGCAGTACTTC
TRBJ2-7 TRBD2 15 many TRBV6-1 CASSEARGSLDEQYF TGTGCCAGCAGTGAAGCGCGGGGGAGCTTGGATGAGCAGTACTTC
TRBJ2-7 TRBD1 16 - TRBV7-9 CASSLTSGQGASEQYF TGTGCCAGCAGCCTAACGTCGGGACAGGGGGCGAGCGAGCAGTACTTC
TRBJ1-1 TRBD1 19 - TRBV28 CASSPRRDRNRIMNTEAFF TGTGCCAGCAGTCCAAGGCGGGACAGAAATCGAATCATGAACACTGAAGCTTTCTTT
TRBJ1-2 - 13 many TRBV6-1 CASSGTDWKGYTF TGTGCCAGCAGTGGGACAGACTGGAAAGGCTACACCTTC
TRBJ1-6 - 14 few TRBV20-1 CSARGLSYNSPLHF TGCAGTGCTAGAGGACTCTCCTATAATTCACCCCTCCACTTT